This section outlines one TCR beta chain sequence together with its context. Antigen specificity is unknown. This specimen belongs to a study of OX40 agonist ivuxolimab in advanced cancers. On the study more broadly: Patients were dosed with the agonistic anti-OX40 (CD134) antibody ivuxolimab.

This table comes from immunoSEQ multiplex PCR, and its TCRdb copy is limited to in-frame clones, with some not included. This table has 20,000 or so clones, 88% appearing once. The trim removed 5 bases at V and 7 bases at J, leaving 11 bases unmatched. This CDR3 spans 15 amino acids. CDR1 and CDR2 (germline): SGHVS, FQNEAQ. The study, taken as a whole, reports: The study found that CD8+ T cells averaged more expanded clones than CD4+.

The genes are TRBV7-8 and TRBJ1-2; 9 nucleotides agree with TRBD1. The sequenced sample was CD4+ or CD8+ T cells sorted from blood, obtained in a trial of the OX40 agonist ivuxolimab. The sequence came from an adult with an advanced solid tumor such as melanoma, head and neck, liver or kidney cancer. CDR3: CASSLRRDRVGGYTF. The CDR3 nucleotides read TGTGCCAGCAGCCTTAGGCGGGACAGGGTGGGTGGCTACACCTTC.